The TCR beta chain described here comes from a study of response to subunit inactivated influenza vaccine. A single record per CDR3 protein comes from TCRdb applying MiXCR to the RT-PCR reads. The data contain about 480,000 distinct CDR3 sequences, about 25% of them seen just once; the ten biggest clones take up under 2.5%. A note on this clonotype: Its antigen is undetermined.

The ends lost 6 bases at V and 0 bases at J; junction bases unmatched: 13. CDR3 size: 19 residues. Germline CDR1 reads LNHDA; CDR2 reads SQIVND (reference sequence). Overall study findings and caveats: New T cells are recruited in small numbers by each seasonal influenza vaccination, according to the authors' suggestion.

This specimen was CD4+ T cells sorted from PBMCs, taken less than 6 days after vaccination. This receptor was identified in a man aged 50 to 60 who received an inactivated influenza vaccine. The rearrangement links TRBV19 to TRBJ2-2, with 10 bases fitting TRBD2. CDR3 in DNA: TGTGCCAGTAGGACAGCAGCTAGCGGGAGAACCACGAACACCGGGGAGCTGTTTTTT. Encoded protein: CASRTAASGRTTNTGELFF. The full variable domain, rest sourced from reference TRBV19 and TRBJ2-2, is DGGITQSPKYLFRKEGQNVTLSCEQNLNHDAMYWYRQDPGQGLRLIYYSQIVNDFQKGDIAEGYSVSREKKESFPLTVTSAQKNPTAFYLCASRTAASGRTTNTGELFFGEGSRLTVL.